This entry describes one T cell receptor beta chain. The data stem from a study of blood T cell repertoires in COVID-19. Study as a whole: From the United States, Italy and Spain came samples of acute and convalescent COVID-19. In each case, the material was cDNA or gDNA derived from T cells, B-cell-depleted T cells, or PBMCs.

Per the original methods: Reference gene primers were amplified, and this amplification served to estimate nucleated cell counts. Some clones are missing from TCRdb's copy, which holds only in-frame ones; the method was immunoSEQ multiplex PCR. V, J and clone size were drawn from that table, and D and trimming were deduced from the DNA. This sample yields more than 95,000 clones, of which 55% to 75% are seen a single time; about 2.2% belongs to the top ten. This clonotype was obtained from an older woman with acute or convalescent COVID-19. Sequences were obtained from peripheral blood.

The CDR3 DNA reads as TGTGCCAGCAGCCAAGTTGGGGGGCAGCCCCAGCATTTT. It translates to CASSQVGGQPQHF. This chain links TRBV3-1 (or the pseudogene TRBV3-2) with TRBJ1-5; D is possibly TRBD1 (5 bases). Germline V gives CDR1 LGHDT, CDR2 YNNKEL (reference sequence). V lost 1 base to trimming and J lost 7 bases, with 8 bases between them. This CDR3 spans 13 amino acids.